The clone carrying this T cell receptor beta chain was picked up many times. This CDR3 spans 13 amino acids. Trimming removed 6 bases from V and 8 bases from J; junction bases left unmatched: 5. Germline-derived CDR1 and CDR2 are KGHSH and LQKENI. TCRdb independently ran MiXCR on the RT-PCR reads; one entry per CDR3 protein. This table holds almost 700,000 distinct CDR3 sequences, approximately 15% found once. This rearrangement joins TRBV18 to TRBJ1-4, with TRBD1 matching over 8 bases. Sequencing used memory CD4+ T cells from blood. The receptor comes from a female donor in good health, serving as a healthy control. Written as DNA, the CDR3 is TGTGCCAGCTCGGCGGGACAGGACGAAAAACTGTTTTTT. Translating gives CASSAGQDEKLFF.